What follows describes a single TCR beta chain. Its antigen is currently unknown. The sample belongs to a study of T-cell memory formation after mild COVID-19. Study-wide findings and caveats: Memory sampled before infection contained some responding clones, suggesting cross-reactive memory joined. Proof of SARS-CoV-2 specificity was absent for the second-wave clones that crested on day 37. Among contracting clones, CD4+ were mainly CM/EM and CD8+ enriched in EMRA.

TCRdb recomputed calls from the 5' RACE reads with MiXCR, one row per CDR3 protein. Of about 390,000 distinct CDR3 sequences in the sample, 21% were seen once. Trimming stripped 6 bases from V and 8 bases from J, with 8 bases between. This CDR3 spans 11 amino acids. Germline CDR1 and CDR2: MNHEY and SVGEGT. This clonotype was obtained from an adult woman who had mild COVID-19 (a few samples of this study predate the infection). Cell type and time point are not known. The genes are TRBV6-2 or TRBV6-3 and TRBJ2-1, with a tentative D call TRBD1 (5 bases). The specimen was PBMCs or a T cell subset sorted from them (not recorded which). The CDR3 nucleotides read TGTGCCAGCAGGACCAGGGATGAGCAGTTCTTC. It yields the protein CASRTRDEQFF.